One and the same sample provided the 2 T cell receptor beta chains below, sequenced in a study of tumor-infiltrating lymphocytes in oesophageal squamous cell carcinoma listed by TCRdb under 2016. Libraries were constructed by PCR. The data were produced on an Illumina HiSeq 2000. TCRdb reworked the public reads: Q25 trimming with fastp, MiXCR clone assembly, productive beta chains retained. Every CDR3 protein is listed once, alongside the most common genes and DNA of its rows. The sample has roughly 21,000 distinct CDR3 sequences on record, around two fifths of them singletons. The top ten clonotypes cover about 40% of the sample. Material for sequencing was esophageal tumor tissue. These TCRs come from a male donor with esophageal squamous cell carcinoma.

This clonotype has only a few counts. The chain carries TRBV28 and TRBJ2-3; 10 nucleotides line up with TRBD1. The CDR3 spans 15 residues. J gave up 3 bases and V 5 bases, and 5 bases lay outside the gene matches. Germline-derived CDR1 and CDR2 are MDHEN and SYDVKM. DNA of the CDR3: TGTGCCAGCAGTCGGGACAGGGGTTGGACAGATACGCAGTATTTT. Encoded protein: CASSRDRGWTDTQYF.

This clonotype showed up just a few times. This chain connects TRBV2 to TRBJ2-3, with TRBD1 identical over 9 bases. The J call is in doubt because the DNA end fits TRBJ2-7 better. Germline assignment: CDR1 SNHLY and CDR2 FYNNEI. The CDR3 runs to 15 residues. The DNA for the CDR3 is TGTGCCAGCAGTGCTCTGGGACAGGGATTTTACGAGCAGTACTTC. As protein: CASSALGQGFYEQYF.